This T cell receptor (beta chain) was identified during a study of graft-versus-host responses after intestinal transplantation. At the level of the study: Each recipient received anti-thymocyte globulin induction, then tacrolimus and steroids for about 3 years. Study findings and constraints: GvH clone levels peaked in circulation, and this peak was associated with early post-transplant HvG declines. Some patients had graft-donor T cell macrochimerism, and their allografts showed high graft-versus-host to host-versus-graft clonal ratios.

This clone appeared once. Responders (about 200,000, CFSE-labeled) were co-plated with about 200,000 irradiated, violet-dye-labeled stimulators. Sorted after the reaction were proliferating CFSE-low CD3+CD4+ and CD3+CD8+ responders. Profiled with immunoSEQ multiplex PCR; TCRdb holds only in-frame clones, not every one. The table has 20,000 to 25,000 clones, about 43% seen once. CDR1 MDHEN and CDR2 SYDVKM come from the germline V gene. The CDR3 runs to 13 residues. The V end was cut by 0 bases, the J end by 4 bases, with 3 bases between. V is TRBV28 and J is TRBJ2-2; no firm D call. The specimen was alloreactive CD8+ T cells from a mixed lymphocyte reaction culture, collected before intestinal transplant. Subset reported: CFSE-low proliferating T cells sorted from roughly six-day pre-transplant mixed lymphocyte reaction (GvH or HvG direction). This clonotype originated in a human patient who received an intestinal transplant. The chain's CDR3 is CASSLWSTGELFF. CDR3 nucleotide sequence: TGTGCCAGCAGTTTATGGTCCACCGGGGAGCTGTTTTTT.